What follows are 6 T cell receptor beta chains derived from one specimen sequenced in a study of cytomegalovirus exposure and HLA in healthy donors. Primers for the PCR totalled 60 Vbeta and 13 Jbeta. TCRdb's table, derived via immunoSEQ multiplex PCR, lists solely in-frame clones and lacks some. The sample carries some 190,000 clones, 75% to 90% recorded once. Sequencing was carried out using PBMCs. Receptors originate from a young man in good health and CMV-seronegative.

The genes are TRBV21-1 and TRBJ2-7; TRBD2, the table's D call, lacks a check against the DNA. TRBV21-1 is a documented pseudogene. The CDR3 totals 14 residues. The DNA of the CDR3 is TGTGCCAGCAGACGGCGCGGGAGAACCTACGAGCAGTACTTC. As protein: CASRRRGRTYEQYF.

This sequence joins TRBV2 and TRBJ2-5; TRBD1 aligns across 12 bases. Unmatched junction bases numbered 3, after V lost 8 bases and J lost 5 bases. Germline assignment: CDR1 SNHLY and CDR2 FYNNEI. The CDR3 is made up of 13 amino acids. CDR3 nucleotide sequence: TGTGCCAGCCAGGGACAGGGGGCGGAGACCCAGTACTTC. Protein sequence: CASQGQGAETQYF. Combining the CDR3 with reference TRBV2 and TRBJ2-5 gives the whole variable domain EPEVTQTPSHQVTQMGQEVILRCVPISNHLYFYWYRQILGQKVEFLVSFYNNEISEKSEIFDDQFSVERPDGSNFTLKIRSTKLEDSAMYFCASQGQGAETQYFGPGTRLLVL.

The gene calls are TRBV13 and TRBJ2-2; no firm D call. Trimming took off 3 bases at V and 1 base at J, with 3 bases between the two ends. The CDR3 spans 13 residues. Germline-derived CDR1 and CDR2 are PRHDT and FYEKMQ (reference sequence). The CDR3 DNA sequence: TGTGCCAGCAGCTTTAAGAACACCGGGGAGCTGTTTTTT. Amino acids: CASSFKNTGELFF.

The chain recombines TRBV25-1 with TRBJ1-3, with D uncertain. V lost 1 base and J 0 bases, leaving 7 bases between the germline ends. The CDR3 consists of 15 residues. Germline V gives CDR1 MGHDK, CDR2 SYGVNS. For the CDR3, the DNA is TGTGCCAGCAGTGAATGGAGCGGCTCTGGAAACACCATATATTTT. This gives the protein CASSEWSGSGNTIYF.

The CDR3 is CASTWGGPTDTQYF. DNA of the CDR3: TGTGCCAGCACCTGGGGGGGCCCCACAGATACGCAGTATTTT. This chain joins TRBV27 and TRBJ2-3, with D perhaps matching TRBD2 (7 bases). The ends were cut back, 7 bases at V and 2 bases at J, with 13 bases in the middle. This CDR3 spans 14 amino acids. Looked up from germline, CDR1 is MNHEY and CDR2 is SMNVEV (reference sequence).

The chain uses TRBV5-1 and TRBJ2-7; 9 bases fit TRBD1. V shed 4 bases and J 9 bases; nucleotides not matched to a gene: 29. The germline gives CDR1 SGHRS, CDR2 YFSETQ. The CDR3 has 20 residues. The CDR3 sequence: CASSPNPGQGRSEGQGVQYF. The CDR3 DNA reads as TGCGCCAGCAGCCCGAACCCGGGACAGGGTCGGTCTGAAGGTCAGGGTGTGCAGTACTTC.